The 18 T cell receptor beta chains below were found in one sample sequenced in a study of CD8 T cells in Susac syndrome. RNA totalling about 0.5 to 1 ug underwent reverse transcription with random hexamers. TCRdb recomputed calls from the immunoSEQ multiplex PCR reads with MiXCR, one row per CDR3 protein. Counted here are about 60,000 distinct CDR3 sequences, just over 90% occurring once; the ten biggest clones make up approximately 0.21%. Sequencing was carried out using CD8+ T cells from PBMCs. Receptors were obtained from a human donor in good health.

This chain uses TRBV12-3 or TRBV12-4 with TRBJ2-7, with D unresolved. The CDR3 is 14 residues long. The V end lost 6 bases, the J end lost 0 bases, and 12 bases lay between the germline ends. This CDR3 is CASRVTGGSYEQYF. The CDR3 nucleotides are TGTGCCAGCAGGGTAACTGGTGGCTCCTACGAGCAGTACTTC.

This chain joins TRBV19 and TRBJ1-4; D perhaps matches TRBD1 (5 bases). The CDR3 sequence is 15 residues long. Looked up from germline, CDR1 is LNHDA and CDR2 is SQIVND (reference sequence). V was cut by 6 bases and J by 0 bases, with 11 bases left in between. CDR3 protein: CASSDSFATNEKLFF. The CDR3 bases are TGTGCCAGTAGCGACAGTTTTGCAACTAATGAAAAACTGTTTTTT.

This chain joins TRBV7-9 and TRBJ1-3, with D perhaps matching TRBD1 (5 bases). V was shortened by 5 bases and J by 0 bases, with 14 bases between the two germline ends. Germline V gives CDR1 SEHNR, CDR2 FQNEAQ (reference sequence). The CDR3 contains 16 residues. As DNA, the CDR3 is TGTGCCAGCAGCCTCTACGACAGACCCTCTGGAAACACCATATATTTT. The encoded protein is CASSLYDRPSGNTIYF.

This sequence joins TRBV27 and TRBJ1-2; D is perhaps TRBD1 (5 bases). CDR1 MNHEY and CDR2 SMNVEV come from the germline V gene (reference sequence). Trimming stripped 7 bases from V and 0 bases from J, with 12 bases between. The CDR3 length is 14 residues. The CDR3 DNA follows: TGTGCCAGCACCGCGGGGGGAGCTAACTATGGCTACACCTTC. Its protein product is CASTAGGANYGYTF.

The chain recombines TRBV27 with TRBJ2-2; possibly TRBD1 for D (6 bases). The CDR3 consists of 15 residues. Germline CDR1 and CDR2: MNHEY and SMNVEV (reference sequence). V was cut by 3 bases and J by 5 bases, with 13 bases left in between. DNA of the CDR3: TGTGCCAGCAGTTTCGATCGGGGACAAACCGGGGAGCTGTTTTTT. Its translation: CASSFDRGQTGELFF.

The chain employs TRBV7-9 and TRBJ2-7, with 10 bases matching TRBD1. This CDR3 has 14 amino acids. Germline V gene data show CDR1 as SEHNR and CDR2 as FQNEAQ (reference sequence). With 5 bases clipped from V and 3 bases from J, the junction kept 4 bases outside the gene matches. Here the CDR3 reads CASSPGQGYYEQYF. The CDR3 nucleotides are TGTGCCAGCAGCCCGGGACAGGGGTACTACGAGCAGTACTTC.

The CDR3, as DNA: TGTGCCAGCAGCCCGACCACAGGGTACAATGAGCAGTTCTTC. Amino acids: CASSPTTGYNEQFF. This chain links TRBV14 with TRBJ2-1; TRBD1 might be the D (6 bases). This CDR3 is 14 amino acids long. V was clipped by 4 bases and J by 4 bases, with 11 bases between them. Germline assignment: CDR1 SGHDN and CDR2 FVKESK.

This rearrangement joins TRBV3-1 to TRBJ2-7, with D possibly TRBD1 on 5 matching bases. The CDR3 extends over 12 amino acids. Trimming shortened V by 10 bases and J by 6 bases, and 16 bases separated the two germline ends. The germline V gene encodes CDR1 LGHDT and CDR2 YNNKEL (reference sequence). The CDR3 DNA reads TGTGCCACGGCTAGGGGATCCCTCGAGCAGTACTTC. Amino acid sequence: CATARGSLEQYF.

This clonotype was counted only a few times. The chain is built from TRBV7-9 and TRBJ2-7; 7 nucleotides match TRBD1. Germline CDR1 SEHNR, CDR2 FQNEAQ (reference sequence). Losses at the gene ends were 5 bases for V and 3 bases for J; bases not matched to a gene: 7. The CDR3 has 14 residues. The CDR3 region has the DNA TGTGCCAGCAGCCCCCCCCGGGACAGCTACGAGCAGTACTTC. It codes for CASSPPRDSYEQYF.

V is TRBV15 and J is TRBJ2-3; a possible D gene is TRBD2 (6 bases). This CDR3 is built from 16 residues. V lost 5 bases, J lost 0 bases, and 15 bases lay in between. Germline CDR1 LNHNV, CDR2 YYDKDF (reference sequence). CDR3 in amino acids: CATSAPGTQSTDTQYF. CDR3 sequence (DNA): TGTGCCACCAGCGCCCCCGGGACTCAAAGCACAGATACGCAGTATTTT.

The CDR3 DNA reads TGTGCCAGCAGTTTAGGGCCAGGGGAAACTAATGAAAAACTGTTTTTT. It specifies CASSLGPGETNEKLFF. This rearrangement joins TRBV27 to TRBJ1-4, with TRBD1 as a possible D gene (6 bases). Germline-derived CDR1 and CDR2 are MNHEY and SMNVEV (reference sequence). The CDR3 sequence is 16 residues long. The V end was cut by 2 bases, the J end by 1 base, with 11 bases between.

This chain uses TRBV7-8 with TRBJ1-5; D remains ambiguous. The germline CDR1 and CDR2 sequences are SGHVS and FQNEAQ. The CDR3 runs 14 residues. V was shortened by 2 bases and J by 0 bases, with 5 bases between the two germline ends. Here the CDR3 reads CASSLTTSNQPQHF. The CDR3 DNA follows: TGTGCCAGCAGCTTAACTACTAGCAATCAGCCCCAGCATTTT.

For the CDR3, the DNA is TGTGCCAGCAGCCAAGAGGGGTTGAACTATGGCTACACCTTC. It encodes CASSQEGLNYGYTF. The chain joins TRBV4-2 to TRBJ1-2, with no clear D. Deletions cut 0 bases from V and 2 bases from J, with 7 bases between. This CDR3 contains 14 residues. CDR1 is LGHNA, CDR2 YNFKEQ, per germline.

The V call is TRBV30, the J call TRBJ2-7, with D possibly called TRBD1 or TRBD2 (5 bases each). There are 13 residues in the CDR3. Germline CDR1 GTSNPN, CDR2 SVGIG (reference sequence). Trimming shortened V by 5 bases and J by 4 bases, and 15 bases separated the two germline ends. CDR3 DNA sequence: TGTGCCTGGGGGACGAACTGGGGTTACGAGCAGTACTTC. This encodes CAWGTNWGYEQYF.

The chain combines TRBV4-2 with TRBJ2-7, with 10 bases aligning to TRBD2. Germline-derived CDR1 and CDR2 are LGHNA and YNFKEQ. This CDR3 is 15 amino acids long. V shed 3 bases, J shed 4 bases, and the junction held 6 bases outside the gene matches. CDR3 bases: TGTGCCAGCAGCCAGATAGCGGGGGGCCGATACGAGCAGTACTTC. Its protein is CASSQIAGGRYEQYF.

This chain connects TRBV12-3 or TRBV12-4 to TRBJ2-5; D is perhaps TRBD1 or TRBD2 (5 bases each). The length of the CDR3 is 13 residues. Deletions cut 6 bases from V and 4 bases from J, with 12 bases between. In DNA, the CDR3 is TGTGCCAGCAGCCCCCGAGGGGTAGAGACCCAGTACTTC. Its translation: CASSPRGVETQYF.

This sequence joins TRBV5-1 and TRBJ2-1, with no clear D. The CDR3 spans 15 residues. Trimming shortened V by 0 bases and J by 7 bases, and 14 bases separated the two germline ends. CDR1 is SGHRS, CDR2 YFSETQ, per germline. Here the CDR3 DNA reads TGCGCCAGCAGCTTGGGGGCAGGCATCCTGAATGAGCAGTTCTTC. It is translated as CASSLGAGILNEQFF.

The CDR3 DNA sequence: TGTGCCAGCAGCCCCCGACAGGGGCGCTCCTACGAGCAGTACTTC. Its translation: CASSPRQGRSYEQYF. The chain is built from TRBV13 and TRBJ2-7; 8 bases align to TRBD1. The CDR3 is made up of 15 amino acids. Germline V gene sequence: CDR1 PRHDT, CDR2 FYEKMQ (reference sequence). Unmatched junction bases numbered 6, after V lost 5 bases and J lost 0 bases.